This TCR beta chain was sequenced for a study of CD8+CD57+ T cells in acquired aplastic anemia. The sequenced patients had an expansion of CD8+CD57+ cells seen by flow cytometry. CDR3 and TCR beta VDJ profiling relied on genomic DNA as the template. TCRdb ran MiXCR on the reads and lists one entry per CDR3 protein. Among about 98,000 distinct CDR3 sequences listed, roughly 70% were seen once. CDR1 and CDR2 from the germline V gene are SEHNR and FQNEAQ (reference sequence). This CDR3 contains 12 residues. V dropped 5 bases and J dropped 5 bases, with 8 bases sitting between them. Sequenced: sorted CD4+, CD8+, or CD8+CD57+ T cells (not recorded which) from PBMCs. The chain couples TRBV7-9 to TRBJ2-3; a possible D gene is TRBD1 (5 bases). This clonotype originated in a human donor with aplastic anemia. The CDR3 here is CASSAGIDTQYF. The CDR3 bases are TGTGCCAGCAGCGCAGGGATAGATACGCAGTATTTT.